This TCR beta chain was captured in a study of chemoradiotherapy in HPV16-positive cancers. As for the study in general: Candidate HPV-specific T-cell clones and common TCR motifs came from functional assays in a couple of HPV16-positive patients. Findings and caveats of the study: In HPV16-positive patients, HPV-responsive T-cell expansion tracked better recurrence-free survival. Candidate HPV-specific clones and E7-related TCR motifs grew in tumor during treatment. The functional HPV-specific definition rests on just a couple of HPV16-positive patients.

Remarks on this clone: Its cognate antigen is unknown.

Method: immunoSEQ multiplex PCR; TCRdb's copy keeps in-frame clones and lacks some. The sample lists about 10,000 clones, around 86% occurring once. The sequence was obtained from a human donor with HPV-associated anogenital cancer. Source: blood, taken from a patient who underwent chemoradiotherapy.

The CDR3 spells CASSLVDFRSVRQPQHF. The CDR3 DNA sequence: TGTGCCAGCAGTTTAGTAGATTTTAGAAGCGTTCGGCAGCCCCAGCATTTT. The chain combines TRBV27 with TRBJ1-5; D gene ambiguous. CDR1 and CDR2 from the germline V gene are MNHEY and SMNVEV (reference sequence). V was cut by 2 bases and J by 7 bases, with 21 bases left in between. This CDR3 has 17 amino acids.